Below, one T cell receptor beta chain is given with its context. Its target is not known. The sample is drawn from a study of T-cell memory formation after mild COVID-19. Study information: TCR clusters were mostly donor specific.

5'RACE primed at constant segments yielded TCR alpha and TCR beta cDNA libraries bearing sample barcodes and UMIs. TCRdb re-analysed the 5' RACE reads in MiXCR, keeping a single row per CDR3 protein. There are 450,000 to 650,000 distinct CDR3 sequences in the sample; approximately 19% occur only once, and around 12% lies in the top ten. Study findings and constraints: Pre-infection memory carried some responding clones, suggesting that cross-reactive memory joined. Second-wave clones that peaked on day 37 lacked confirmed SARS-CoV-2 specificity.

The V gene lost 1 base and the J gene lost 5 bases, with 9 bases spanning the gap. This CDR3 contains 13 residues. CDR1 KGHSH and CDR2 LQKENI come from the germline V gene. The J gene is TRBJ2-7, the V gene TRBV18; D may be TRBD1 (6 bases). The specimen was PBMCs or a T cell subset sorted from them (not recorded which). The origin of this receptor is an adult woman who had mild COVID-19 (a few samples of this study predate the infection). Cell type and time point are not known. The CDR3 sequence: CASSPQQGHEQYF. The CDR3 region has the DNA TGTGCCAGCTCACCACAACAGGGACACGAGCAGTACTTC. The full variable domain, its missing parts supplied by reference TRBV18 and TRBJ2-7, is NAGVMQNPRHLVRRRGQEARLRCSPMKGHSHVYWYRQLPEEGLKFMVYLQKENIIDESGMPKERFSAEFPKEGPSILRIQQVVRGDSAAYFCASSPQQGHEQYFGPGTRLTVT.